Included here is one T cell receptor (beta chain) sequence, with context. As yet, its antigen is unknown. cDNA reverse transcribed from extracted RNA served as the sequencing template. The data were produced by immunoSEQ multiplex PCR, yet TCRdb's version contains in-frame clones alone and is incomplete. The data show some 210,000 clones, roughly three fifths seen once. This entry is derived from a study of CD8+ T cells in alopecia areata. In the study overall: The drug, tofacitinib, lasted 6 to 18 months, followed by 6 months off drug. Study findings and constraints: Greater clonality was observed in lesional scalp samples, especially alopecia totalis/universalis, versus normal scalp. Among the 100 top clones, expanded CD8+ clones, like scalp clonality, were significantly decreased by tofacitinib.

With 2 bases removed from V and 2 bases from J, the gap between germline ends came to 11 bases. This CDR3 contains 14 residues. Germline CDR1 and CDR2: GTSNPN and SVGIG (reference sequence). As for treatment: oral pan-JAK inhibitor, 5-10 mg twice daily. This clonotype was obtained from a human donor with alopecia areata. V is TRBV30 and J is TRBJ2-3; D call uncertain. This material consisted of CD4+ T cells sorted from blood, taken around week 46, from a patient treated with tofacitinib. The CDR3 spells CAWSFGSPTDTQYF. The CDR3 region has the DNA TGTGCCTGGAGTTTTGGTTCTCCCACAGATACGCAGTATTTT.